The sequence of this TCR beta chain was determined in a study of molecular identifiers for immune sequencing clone quantification. This clonotype occurred many times. Its cognate antigen is unknown. The study's findings and limits: One cell's worth of spiked Jurkat TCR RNA was reportedly detectable among roughly 1 million naive cells.

The germline gives CDR1 SGHAT, CDR2 FQNNGV. V dropped 4 bases and J dropped 1; count of bases not matched to a gene: 6. The CDR3 extends over 16 amino acids. The authors sorted naive CD8 T cells as CD8+CD4-CCR7+CD45RA+. TCRdb re-called the PCR reads with MiXCR, one entry per CDR3 protein. The sample carries some 96,000 distinct CDR3 sequences, approximately 24% recorded once. The genes are TRBV11-2 and TRBJ2-3; the match to TRBD2 covers 9 bases. Sequenced material: naive CD8+ T cells from blood, with Jurkat cell RNA spiked in. Subset described: FACS-sorted CD8+CD4-CCR7+CD45RA+ naive T cells. The TCR comes from a human donor in good health. Some libraries in this study had Jurkat cell RNA spiked in. The DNA for the CDR3 is TGTGCCAGCAGCTCGGGGACTAGCAGGGGCACAGATACGCAGTATTTT. It codes for CASSSGTSRGTDTQYF.